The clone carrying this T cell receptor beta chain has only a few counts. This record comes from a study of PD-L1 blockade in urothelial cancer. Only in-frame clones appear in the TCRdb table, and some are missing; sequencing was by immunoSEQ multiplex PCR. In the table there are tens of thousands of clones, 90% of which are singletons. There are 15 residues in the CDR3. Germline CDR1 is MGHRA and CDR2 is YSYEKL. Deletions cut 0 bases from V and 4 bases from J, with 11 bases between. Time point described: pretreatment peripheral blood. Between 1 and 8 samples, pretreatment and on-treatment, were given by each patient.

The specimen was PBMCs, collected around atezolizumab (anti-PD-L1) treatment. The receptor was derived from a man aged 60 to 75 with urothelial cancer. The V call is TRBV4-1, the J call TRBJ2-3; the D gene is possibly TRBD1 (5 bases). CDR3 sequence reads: CASSQETASPDTQYF. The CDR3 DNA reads TGCGCCAGCAGCCAAGAGACAGCCTCCCCAGATACGCAGTATTTT.